The 15 T cell receptor beta chains in this list originate from one sample, sequenced in a study of control samples from healthy donors and cancer patients. Measured with immunoSEQ multiplex PCR; TCRdb has only the in-frame clones, and not every one. The sample lists approximately 170,000 clones, just over 85% occurring once. Material for sequencing was blood. Receptor source: a woman in her twenties or thirties in good health.

The gene calls are TRBV4-1 and TRBJ1-2, with 8 bases lining up with TRBD1. CDR1 is MGHRA and CDR2 is YSYEKL in the germline V gene. This CDR3 comprises 16 residues. The J segment lost 7 bases and the V segment lost 1 base, leaving 11 bases of the junction unmatched. This CDR3 reads CASSQVGLAGGFGYTF. CDR3 coding DNA: TGCGCCAGCAGCCAAGTGGGGCTGGCAGGGGGCTTTGGCTACACCTTC.

This chain links TRBV2 with TRBJ1-3; maybe TRBD1 (5 bases). Trimming left V 8 bases short and J 0 bases short, with 8 bases between. This CDR3 is 13 amino acids long. Germline V gives CDR1 SNHLY, CDR2 FYNNEI. In DNA form, the CDR3 reads TGTGCCAGCGGGGCAGTCTCTGGAAACACCATATATTTT. This sequence encodes CASGAVSGNTIYF.

The chain couples TRBV19 to TRBJ2-1, with D uncertain. The CDR3 extends over 16 amino acids. V lost 3 bases and J lost 0, with 12 bases in between. In germline, CDR1 is LNHDA, CDR2 SQIVND (reference sequence). CDR3 coding DNA: TGTGCCAGTAGTATCTCCGGTACGAGCTCCTACAATGAGCAGTTCTTC. Its translation: CASSISGTSSYNEQFF.

The chain employs TRBV9 and TRBJ2-3; D perhaps matches TRBD1 (5 bases). CDR1 and CDR2 (germline): SGDLS, YYNGEE. This CDR3 contains 15 residues. Trimming cost V 0 bases and J 4 bases, with 12 bases left between them. CDR3: CASSVEGAVADTQYF. CDR3 in DNA: TGTGCCAGCAGCGTAGAAGGGGCTGTGGCAGATACGCAGTATTTT.

The V call is TRBV30, the J call TRBJ2-4; possibly TRBD1 or TRBD2 for D (7 bases each). Germline V CDR1 and CDR2: GTSNPN, SVGIG (reference sequence). Trimming removed 5 bases at V and 2 bases at J, with 19 bases between. The CDR3 spans 16 residues. CDR3 coding DNA: TGTGCCTGGGGGGGAGGGGGCGCTGAGTCCAAAAACATTCAGTACTTC. This gives the protein CAWGGGGAESKNIQYF.

Only a few counts were recorded for this clone. The CDR3 sequence: CASSFRATQYF. CDR3 DNA sequence: TGTGCCAGCAGCTTCCGGGCTACGCAGTATTTT. The genes are TRBV11-3 and TRBJ2-3; D not resolved. The length of the CDR3 is 11 residues. The V end lost 3 bases, the J end lost 8 bases, and 6 bases lay between the germline ends. Germline assignment: CDR1 SGHNT and CDR2 YENEEA.

This chain links TRBV11-2 with TRBJ1-2; TRBD1 might be the D (5 bases). This CDR3 has 14 residues. CDR1 SGHAT and CDR2 FQNNGV come from the germline V gene. Deletions cut 4 bases from V and 4 bases from J, with 13 bases between. This CDR3 is CASSSLGGVYGYTF. In DNA form, the CDR3 reads TGTGCCAGCAGCTCCCTGGGGGGGGTCTATGGCTACACCTTC.

The rearrangement joins TRBV5-5 to TRBJ2-2, with no clear D. Germline assignment: CDR1 SGHKS and CDR2 YYEKEE (reference sequence). The V and J ends lost 0 bases and 3 bases respectively, with 9 bases between them. The CDR3 totals 15 residues. The CDR3 sequence is CASSLATKDTGELFF. The CDR3 DNA is TGTGCCAGCAGCTTGGCCACGAAGGACACCGGGGAGCTGTTTTTT.

The chain is built from TRBV27 and TRBJ2-1, with 8 bases aligning to TRBD2. The germline V gene encodes CDR1 MNHEY and CDR2 SMNVEV (reference sequence). V shed 2 bases, J shed 9 bases, and the junction held 3 bases outside the gene matches. The CDR3 has 13 amino acids. The CDR3 bases are TGTGCCAGCAGTTTAAGGACTAGCTCTGAGCAGTTCTTC. Translation gives CASSLRTSSEQFF.

The rearrangement links TRBV2 to TRBJ2-1, with D possibly matching TRBD1 (6 bases). CDR1 and CDR2 (germline): SNHLY, FYNNEI. The CDR3 consists of 14 residues. The ends were cut back, 0 bases at V and 4 bases at J, with 7 bases in the middle. This chain's CDR3 is CASSEATGYNEQFF. The CDR3 coding sequence is TGTGCCAGCAGTGAAGCCACAGGGTACAATGAGCAGTTCTTC.

Of note for this clone: Additional DNA sequences in this sample encode the identical CDR3. This sequence joins TRBV27 and TRBJ2-7; 9 nucleotides match TRBD1. This CDR3 has 14 residues. Trimming cost V 5 bases and J 7 bases; bases outside gene matches: 9. Germline V gives CDR1 MNHEY, CDR2 SMNVEV (reference sequence). The CDR3 DNA reads as TGTGCCAGCAGTCCAACCGGACAGGGGTATGAGCAGTACTTC. Its protein product is CASSPTGQGYEQYF.

Concerning this clone: Other DNA sequences in the same sample also yield this CDR3. CDR3 residues: CASRTKETQYF. The CDR3 DNA reads TGTGCCAGCAGAACAAAAGAGACCCAGTACTTC. The V call is TRBV2, the J call TRBJ2-5; no reliable D call. Germline loops: CDR1 SNHLY, CDR2 FYNNEI. V gave up 6 bases and J gave up 3 bases, with 5 bases separating them. This CDR3 has 11 residues.

The chain recombines TRBV25-1 with TRBJ1-1; D remains unclear. From germline, CDR1 is MGHDK and CDR2 SYGVNS. V lost 4 bases and J 5 bases, leaving 14 bases between the germline ends. The CDR3 length is 14 residues. Written as DNA, the CDR3 is TGTGCCAGCAGTGGTTTTGATGGTAGAACTGAAGCTTTCTTT. This gives the protein CASSGFDGRTEAFF.

The rearrangement joins TRBV9 to TRBJ1-2, with D unclear. The germline CDR1 and CDR2 sequences are SGDLS and YYNGEE. The ends were cut back, 4 bases at V and 4 bases at J, with 11 bases in the middle. This CDR3 contains 13 residues. CDR3 coding DNA: TGTGCCAGCAGCTTTTCCGGGAGCTATGGCTACACCTTC. It translates to CASSFSGSYGYTF.

The chain couples TRBV6-1 to TRBJ2-2; 7 bases are shared with TRBD1. The V gene's germline CDR1 is MNHNS and CDR2 SASEGT. The junction had 11 bases not matched to a gene; V was cut back by 2 bases and J by 2 bases. This CDR3 has 18 residues. DNA of the CDR3: TGTGCCAGCAGTGAAAATCGAGTGGGACAGACTAACACCGGGGAGCTGTTTTTT. It yields the protein CASSENRVGQTNTGELFF.